This TCR beta chain was sequenced in a study of shared T cell receptors in the human thymus. The CDR3 has 15 residues. Germline CDR1 SNHLY, CDR2 FYNNEI. The ends were cut back, 3 bases at V and 0 bases at J, with 9 bases in the middle. Here immunoSEQ multiplex PCR was the method, and the copy in TCRdb shows in-frame clones only, minus some. Here the sample spans approximately 490,000 clones, 75% to 80% being singletons. Another study also made use of these data, one on human thymus T cells. Turning to that study: Thymic repertoires overlap heavily among unrelated individuals, related research has reported.

Material: thymocytes. This TCR derives from a boy under two years old with a congenital heart defect. V gene TRBV2 combines with J gene TRBJ2-1; D is unclear. In nucleotides, the CDR3 is TGTGCCAGCAGTGACTTCGGTAGCTCCTACAATGAGCAGTTCTTC. Its protein is CASSDFGSSYNEQFF.